The 12 T cell receptor beta chains reported below all come from one sample, sequenced in a study of T cells in Graves' hyperthyroidism and ophthalmopathy. TCR beta CDR3 sequences were amplified from RNA transcripts. First-round RT-PCR of the TCR CDR3 relied on the HTBI primer set. TCRdb reprocessed the multiplex PCR reads via MiXCR and lists one record per CDR3 protein. The sample has approximately 270,000 distinct CDR3 sequences, roughly 15% seen once. Sequenced sample: blood. All receptors come from a middle-aged woman with Graves' hyperthyroidism that later progressed to Graves' ophthalmopathy.

The chain links TRBV2 to TRBJ2-3; 10 bases are a match to TRBD1. This CDR3 contains 14 residues. Trimming at V came to 7 bases and at J to 11 bases, leaving 12 bases not matched to a gene. CDR1 SNHLY and CDR2 FYNNEI come from the germline V gene. The CDR3 reads CASIDGTGESWQYF. DNA for the CDR3: TGTGCCAGCATAGACGGGACAGGGGAGAGTTGGCAGTATTTT.

This clonotype was observed at least ten times. The V and J genes are TRBV2 and TRBJ1-3; possible D gene TRBD1, 5 bases. The CDR3 extends over 13 amino acids. Per germline, CDR1 SNHLY and CDR2 FYNNEI. With 6 bases removed from V and 3 bases from J, the gap between germline ends came to 9 bases. CDR3 bases: TGTGCCAGCAGCCGGGGCTTTGGAAACACCATATATTTT. Its protein is CASSRGFGNTIYF.

The table lists this clonotype with many counts. The chain links TRBV5-1 to TRBJ2-3, with 7 bases lining up with TRBD2. The V and J ends lost 3 bases and 5 bases, in that order; junction bases with no gene match: 6. Per germline, CDR1 SGHRS and CDR2 YFSETQ. The CDR3 has 14 residues. Here the CDR3 DNA reads TGCGCCAGCAGCTACGAAGCGGGACTAGATACGCAGTATTTT. The encoded protein is CASSYEAGLDTQYF.

This chain links TRBV19 with TRBJ1-2; 8 bases line up with TRBD1. The germline gives CDR1 LNHDA, CDR2 SQIVND (reference sequence). This CDR3 comprises 15 residues. V shed 5 bases and J 5 bases; nucleotides not matched to a gene: 10. The chain's CDR3 is CASSPSPGTGYGYTF. The DNA of the CDR3 is TGTGCCAGTAGTCCTAGCCCTGGGACAGGTTATGGCTACACCTTC.

The genes are TRBV7-2 and TRBJ2-2, with 11 bases identical to TRBD2. V lost 4 bases to trimming and J lost 3 bases; unmatched junction nucleotides: 10. Germline V lookup: CDR1 SGHTA, CDR2 FQGNSA. CDR3 size: 18 residues. This chain's CDR3 is CASSSGLAGIVDTGELFF. CDR3 sequence (DNA): TGTGCCAGCAGCTCCGGACTAGCGGGCATAGTTGACACCGGGGAGCTGTTTTTT.

This clonotype was seen at least ten times. The rearrangement joins TRBV10-3 to TRBJ1-2, with 7 nucleotides matching TRBD1. Germline V CDR1 and CDR2: ENHRY, SYGVKD. Germline trimming cut 6 bases from V and 13 bases from J; bases unmatched to any gene: 14. The CDR3 spans 13 residues. CDR3 sequence: CAISESRTGVITF. The CDR3 nucleotides are TGTGCCATCAGCGAATCAAGGACAGGAGTAATCACCTTC.

Regarding this clonotype: An end of the junction does not agree with germline; a read error may underlie this. The chain couples TRBV25-1 to TRBJ2-1; 7 bases align to TRBD2. The CDR3 extends over 15 amino acids. The germline gives CDR1 MGHDK, CDR2 SYGVNS. CDR3 protein: CTSSELGDYYNEQFF. The CDR3 bases are TGTACCAGCAGTGAATTGGGGGACTATTACAATGAGCAATTCTTC.

In this sample, this clonotype turned up many times. The rearrangement links TRBV7-2 to TRBJ2-1; D not resolved. V was trimmed by 5 bases and J by 4 bases, leaving 15 bases between them. CDR3 length: 15 residues. Germline CDR1 is SGHTA and CDR2 is FQGNSA. CDR3 sequence: CASSPDSLTYNEQFF. The CDR3 nucleotides read TGTGCCAGCAGCCCCGACTCCTTGACTTACAATGAGCAGTTCTTC.

This clonotype came up a few times. This chain uses TRBV9 with TRBJ2-5; D is unresolved. Germline V CDR1 and CDR2: SGDLS, YYNGEE. The CDR3 is made up of 16 amino acids. Trimming pared 2 bases from V and 2 bases from J, leaving 16 bases between. The CDR3, as DNA: TGTGCCAGCAGCGTGGCTACAAATTTTGGACAAGAGACCCAGTACTTC. Translating it yields CASSVATNFGQETQYF.

This clonotype was counted between two and nine times. This rearrangement joins TRBV19 to TRBJ2-5, with D perhaps matching TRBD1 (5 bases). CDR1 and CDR2 (germline): LNHDA, SQIVND (reference sequence). V lost 3 bases to trimming and J lost 0 bases, with 11 bases between them. This CDR3 is 15 amino acids long. CDR3 nucleotides: TGTGCCAGTAGTATTAGGCGCAGGGACCAAGAGACCCAGTACTTC. Amino acids: CASSIRRRDQETQYF.

V and J are TRBV5-4 and TRBJ2-2, with TRBD2 identical over 7 bases. CDR3 length equals 16 residues. Germline CDR1 is SGHNT and CDR2 is YYREEE (reference sequence). Trimming cost V 0 bases and J 2 bases; bases outside gene matches: 4. The CDR3: CASSLGASGNTGELFF. In nucleotides, the CDR3 is TGTGCCAGCAGCTTGGGGGCTAGCGGTAACACCGGGGAGCTGTTTTTT.

This clonotype has at least ten counts. The chain carries TRBV5-6 and TRBJ2-5, with 7 bases matching TRBD1. Trimming removed 5 bases from V and 1 base from J; junction bases left unmatched: 8. CDR3 length: 15 amino acids. Germline V gene lookup returns CDR1 SGHDT and CDR2 YYEEEE. The DNA for the CDR3 is TGTGCCAGCAGTTTTCTGACAGGGATCCAAGAGACCCAGTACTTC. It translates to CASSFLTGIQETQYF.